The clone carrying this T cell receptor (beta chain) was recorded at least ten times. The antigen remains unidentified. The CDR3 spans 18 residues. Trimming took 0 bases from V and 7 from J; bases not matched to a gene: 15. Germline lookup yields CDR1 DFQATT and CDR2 SNEGSKA (reference sequence). 5'RACE with 10-nucleotide random UMIs generated the cDNA. TCRdb independently ran MiXCR on the 5' RACE reads; one entry per CDR3 protein. The sample consists of about 50,000 distinct CDR3 sequences, about 9.4% of them appearing once. The source of the sample is a study of neurological immune-mediated disorders. Study results and caveats: Across subjects, no CDR3 amino acid sequence appeared in expanded clones of more than one subject, a finding that suggested private repertoires in all groups.

The specimen sequenced was PBMCs. This clonotype originated in a man aged 70-80 years with HTLV-1-associated myelopathy (HAM/TSP). The chain has TRBV20-1 and TRBJ2-2; TRBD1 matches at 9 bases. This chain's CDR3 is CSARDPQGQGLRVGELFF. The CDR3 nucleotides read TGCAGTGCTAGAGACCCACAGGGACAGGGACTTCGGGTCGGGGAGCTGTTTTTT.